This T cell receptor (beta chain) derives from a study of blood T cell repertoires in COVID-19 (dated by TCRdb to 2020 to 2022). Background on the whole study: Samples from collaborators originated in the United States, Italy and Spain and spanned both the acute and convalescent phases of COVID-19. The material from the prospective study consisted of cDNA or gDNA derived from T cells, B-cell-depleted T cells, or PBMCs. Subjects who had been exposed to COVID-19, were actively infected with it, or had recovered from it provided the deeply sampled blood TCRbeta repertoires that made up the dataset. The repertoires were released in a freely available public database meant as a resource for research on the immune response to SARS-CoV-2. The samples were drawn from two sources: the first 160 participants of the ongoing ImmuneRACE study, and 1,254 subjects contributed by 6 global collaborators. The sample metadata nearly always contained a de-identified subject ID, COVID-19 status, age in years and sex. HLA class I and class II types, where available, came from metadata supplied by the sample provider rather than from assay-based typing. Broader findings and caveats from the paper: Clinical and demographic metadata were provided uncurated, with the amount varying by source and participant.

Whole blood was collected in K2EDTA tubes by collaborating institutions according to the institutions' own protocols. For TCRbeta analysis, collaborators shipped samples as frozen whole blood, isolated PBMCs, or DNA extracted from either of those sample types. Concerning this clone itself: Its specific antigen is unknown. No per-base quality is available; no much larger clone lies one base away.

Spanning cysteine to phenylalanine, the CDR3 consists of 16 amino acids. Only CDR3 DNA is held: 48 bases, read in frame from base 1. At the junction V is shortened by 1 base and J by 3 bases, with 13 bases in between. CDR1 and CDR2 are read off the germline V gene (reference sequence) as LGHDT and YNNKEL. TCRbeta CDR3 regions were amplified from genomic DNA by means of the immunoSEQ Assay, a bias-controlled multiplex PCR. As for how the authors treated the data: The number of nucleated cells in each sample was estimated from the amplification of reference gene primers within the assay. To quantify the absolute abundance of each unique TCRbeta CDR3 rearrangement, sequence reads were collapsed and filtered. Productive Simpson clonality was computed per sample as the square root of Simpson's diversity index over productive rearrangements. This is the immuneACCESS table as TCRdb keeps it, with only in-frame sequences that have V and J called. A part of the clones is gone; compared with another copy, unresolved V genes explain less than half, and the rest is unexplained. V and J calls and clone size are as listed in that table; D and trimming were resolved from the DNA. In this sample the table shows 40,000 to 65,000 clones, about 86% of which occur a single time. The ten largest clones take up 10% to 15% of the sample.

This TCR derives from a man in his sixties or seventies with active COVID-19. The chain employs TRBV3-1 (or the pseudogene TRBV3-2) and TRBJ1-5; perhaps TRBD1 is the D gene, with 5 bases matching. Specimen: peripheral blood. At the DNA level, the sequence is TGTGCCAGCAGCCAAGCTCTGGGGCCCGTCAATCAGCCCCAGCATTTT. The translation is CASSQALGPVNQPQHF.